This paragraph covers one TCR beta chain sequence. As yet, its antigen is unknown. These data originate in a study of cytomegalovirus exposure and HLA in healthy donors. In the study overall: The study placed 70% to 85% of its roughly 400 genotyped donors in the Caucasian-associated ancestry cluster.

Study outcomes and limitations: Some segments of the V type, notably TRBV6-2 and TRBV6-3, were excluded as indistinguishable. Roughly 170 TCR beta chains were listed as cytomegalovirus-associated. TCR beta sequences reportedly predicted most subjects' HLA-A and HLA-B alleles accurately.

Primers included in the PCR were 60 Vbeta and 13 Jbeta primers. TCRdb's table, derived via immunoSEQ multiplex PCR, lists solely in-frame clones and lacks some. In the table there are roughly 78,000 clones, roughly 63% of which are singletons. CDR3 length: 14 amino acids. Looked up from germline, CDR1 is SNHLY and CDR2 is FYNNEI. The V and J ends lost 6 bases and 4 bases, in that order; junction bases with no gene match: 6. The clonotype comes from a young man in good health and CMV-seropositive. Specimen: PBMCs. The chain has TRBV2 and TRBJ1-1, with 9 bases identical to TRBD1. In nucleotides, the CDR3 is TGTGCCAGCAGGGCTCGACAGGGGGGCACTGAAGCTTTCTTT. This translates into CASRARQGGTEAFF.